This TCR beta chain was sequenced during a study of T-cell memory formation after mild COVID-19. The CDR3 runs to 13 residues. Unmatched junction bases numbered 3, after V lost 2 bases and J lost 5 bases. Per germline, CDR1 SEHNR and CDR2 FQNEAQ (reference sequence). TCRdb analysed the 5' RACE reads with MiXCR anew, one entry per CDR3 protein. Of hundreds of thousands of distinct CDR3 sequences listed, approximately 27% are singletons. A word on this clonotype: Its target is not known.

Study-wide results and caveats: CD4+ contracting clones were found mainly in CM and EM, and CD8+ ones in EMRA.

This receptor was taken from an adult woman who had mild COVID-19 (a few samples of this study predate the infection). Cell type and time point are not known. The chain joins TRBV7-9 to TRBJ2-7; 7 bases map to TRBD1. The sample comprised PBMCs or a T cell subset sorted from them (not recorded which). CDR3 region: CASSLSGQDEQYF. CDR3 sequence (DNA): TGTGCCAGCAGCTTATCCGGACAGGACGAGCAGTACTTC.